This T cell receptor beta chain was sequenced for a study of spatial heterogeneity in lung cancer. Notes on the study in general: How many expanded intratumoral alpha and beta TCRs were present tracked the tumor mutation count, which was a count of nonsynonymous mutations.

TCRdb fed the 5' RACE reads into MiXCR, producing one record per CDR3 protein. The repertoire holds 6,000 to 7,500 distinct CDR3 sequences, with 14% as singletons. The CDR3 length is 12 residues. V lost 8 bases and J lost 2, with 10 bases in between. Germline V gene sequence: CDR1 MNHEY, CDR2 SVGEGT. This clonotype was counted at least ten times. Its target is unknown. Since it is a stray read in a library aimed at alpha chains, this beta chain has a size that is not meaningful. Noted time point: sample taken at primary tumor resection. Donors were roughly 70 untreated early-stage non-small cell lung cancer patients. Whole RNA obtained from tumor, nontumor lung or frozen PBMC underwent sequencing without sorting.

The V gene is TRBV6-2 or TRBV6-3, the J gene TRBJ2-7, with a weak D call TRBD2 (6 bases). The receptor was derived from a male donor with early-stage non-small cell lung cancer. This specimen consisted of lung tumor tissue, obtained at surgery. The CDR3 DNA sequence: TGTGCCAGCGGGGGGACCACCTACGAGCAGTACTTC. It encodes CASGGTTYEQYF.